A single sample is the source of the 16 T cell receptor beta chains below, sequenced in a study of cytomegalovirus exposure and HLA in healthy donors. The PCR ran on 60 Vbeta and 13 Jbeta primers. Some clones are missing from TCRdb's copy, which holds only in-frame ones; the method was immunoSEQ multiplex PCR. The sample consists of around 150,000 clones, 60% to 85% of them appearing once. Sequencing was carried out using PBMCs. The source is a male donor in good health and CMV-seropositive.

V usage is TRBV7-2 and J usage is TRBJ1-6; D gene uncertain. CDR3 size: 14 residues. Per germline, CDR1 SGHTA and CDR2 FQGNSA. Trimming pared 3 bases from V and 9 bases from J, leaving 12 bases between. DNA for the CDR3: TGTGCCAGCAGCTTCACAATGGAGGGTTCACCCCTCCACTTT. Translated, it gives CASSFTMEGSPLHF.

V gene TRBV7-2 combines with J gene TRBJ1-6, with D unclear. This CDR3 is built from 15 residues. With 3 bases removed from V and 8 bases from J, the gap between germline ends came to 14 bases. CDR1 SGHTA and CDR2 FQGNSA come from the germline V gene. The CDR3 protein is CASSFGAADYSPLHF. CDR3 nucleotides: TGTGCCAGCAGCTTTGGCGCGGCCGATTATTCACCCCTCCACTTT.

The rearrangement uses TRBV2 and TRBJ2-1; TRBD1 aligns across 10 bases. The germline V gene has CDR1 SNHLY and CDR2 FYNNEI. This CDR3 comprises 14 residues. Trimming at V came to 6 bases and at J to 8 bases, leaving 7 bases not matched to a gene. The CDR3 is CASRRQGARDEQFF. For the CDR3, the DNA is TGTGCCAGCAGGAGACAGGGGGCGAGGGATGAGCAGTTCTTC. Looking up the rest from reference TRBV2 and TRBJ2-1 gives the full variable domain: EPEVTQTPSHQVTQMGQEVILRCVPISNHLYFYWYRQILGQKVEFLVSFYNNEISEKSEIFDDQFSVERPDGSNFTLKIRSTKLEDSAMYFCASRRQGARDEQFFGPGTRLTVL.

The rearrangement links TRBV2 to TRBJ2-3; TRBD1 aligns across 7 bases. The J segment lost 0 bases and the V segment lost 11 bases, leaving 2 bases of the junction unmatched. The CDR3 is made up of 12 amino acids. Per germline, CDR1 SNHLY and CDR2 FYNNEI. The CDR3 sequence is CADRESTDTQYF. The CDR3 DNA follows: TGTGCCGACAGGGAAAGCACAGATACGCAGTATTTT.

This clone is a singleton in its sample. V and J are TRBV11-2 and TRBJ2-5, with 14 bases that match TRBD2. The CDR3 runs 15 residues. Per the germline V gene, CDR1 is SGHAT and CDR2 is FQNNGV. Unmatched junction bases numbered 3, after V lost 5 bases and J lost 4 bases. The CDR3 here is CASSGGTSGGETQYF. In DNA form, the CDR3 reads TGTGCCAGCAGCGGGGGGACTAGCGGGGGAGAGACCCAGTACTTC.

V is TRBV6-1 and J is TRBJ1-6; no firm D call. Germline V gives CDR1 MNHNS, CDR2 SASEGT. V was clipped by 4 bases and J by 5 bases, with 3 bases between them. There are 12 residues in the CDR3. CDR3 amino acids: CASSVNNSPLHF. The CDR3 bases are TGTGCCAGCAGTGTTAATAATTCACCCCTCCACTTT.

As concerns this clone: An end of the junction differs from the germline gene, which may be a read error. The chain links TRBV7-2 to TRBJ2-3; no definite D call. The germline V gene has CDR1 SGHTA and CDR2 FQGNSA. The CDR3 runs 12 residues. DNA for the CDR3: TGTGCCAGCACCTTACTCGCGGATACGCAGTATTTT. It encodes CASTLLADTQYF.

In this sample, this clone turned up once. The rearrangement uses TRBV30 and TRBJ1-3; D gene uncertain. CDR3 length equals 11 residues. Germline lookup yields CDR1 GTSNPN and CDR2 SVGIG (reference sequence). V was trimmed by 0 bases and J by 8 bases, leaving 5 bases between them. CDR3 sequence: CAWSVSHTIYF. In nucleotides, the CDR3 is TGTGCCTGGAGTGTTAGTCACACCATATATTTT.

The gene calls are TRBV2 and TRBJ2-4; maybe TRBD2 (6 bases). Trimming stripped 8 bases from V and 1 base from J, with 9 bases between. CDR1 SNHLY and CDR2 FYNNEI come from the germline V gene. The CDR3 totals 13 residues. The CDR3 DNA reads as TGTGCCAGCGGCGCGGGGGCCAAAAACATTCAGTACTTC. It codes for CASGAGAKNIQYF.

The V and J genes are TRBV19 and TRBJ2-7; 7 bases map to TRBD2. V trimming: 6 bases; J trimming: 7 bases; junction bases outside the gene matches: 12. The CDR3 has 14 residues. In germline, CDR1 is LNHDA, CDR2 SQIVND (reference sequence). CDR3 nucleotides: TGTGCCAGTAGGATTCTAGCGGACTCGGGGGAGCAGTACTTC. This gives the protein CASRILADSGEQYF.

The CDR3 nucleotides read TGTGCCAGCAGGTCAGAAAGGAGGGAGACCTACGAGCAGTACTTC. This sequence encodes CASRSERRETYEQYF. The V call is TRBV6-6, the J call TRBJ2-5, with D perhaps matching TRBD2 (6 bases). The assigned J gene may be wrong: the sequence end matches TRBJ2-7 better. The germline CDR1 and CDR2 sequences are MNHNY and SVGAGI (reference sequence). The CDR3 contains 15 residues.

CDR3 in amino acids: CASSLEGAGLYEQYF. In nucleotides, the CDR3 is TGTGCCAGCAGCTTAGAAGGGGCAGGGTTGTACGAGCAGTACTTC. The chain is built from TRBV7-9 and TRBJ2-7; tentative D call: TRBD1 (5 bases). Per germline, CDR1 SEHNR and CDR2 FQNEAQ (reference sequence). Deletions cut 1 base from V and 4 bases from J, with 14 bases between. This CDR3 region has 15 residues. Supplemented by reference TRBV7-9 and TRBJ2-7, the full variable domain reads DTGVSQNPRHKITKRGQNVTFRCDPISEHNRLYWYRQTLGQGPEFLTYFQNEAQLEKSRLLSDRFSAERPKGSFSTLEIQRTEQGDSAMYLCASSLEGAGLYEQYFGPGTRLTVT.

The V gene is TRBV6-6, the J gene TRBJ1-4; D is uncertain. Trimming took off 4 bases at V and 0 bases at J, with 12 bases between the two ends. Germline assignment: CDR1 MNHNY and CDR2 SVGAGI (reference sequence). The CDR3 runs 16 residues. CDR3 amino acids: CASSSTGRATNEKLFF. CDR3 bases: TGTGCCAGCAGTTCAACCGGGAGGGCAACTAATGAAAAACTGTTTTTT.

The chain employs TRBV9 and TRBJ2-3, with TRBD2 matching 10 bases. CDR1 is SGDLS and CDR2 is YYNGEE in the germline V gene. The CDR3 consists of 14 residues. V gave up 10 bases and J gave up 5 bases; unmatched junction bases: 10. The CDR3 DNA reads TGTGCCTGCAATAGCGGGGGGCCAGGAGATACGCAGTATTTT. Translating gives CACNSGGPGDTQYF.

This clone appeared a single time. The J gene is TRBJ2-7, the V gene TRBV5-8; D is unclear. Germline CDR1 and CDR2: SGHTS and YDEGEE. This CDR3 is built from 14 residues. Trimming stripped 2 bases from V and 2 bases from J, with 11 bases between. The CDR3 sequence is CASSLSGGPYEQYF. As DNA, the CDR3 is TGTGCCAGCAGCTTAAGTGGTGGGCCCTACGAGCAGTACTTC.

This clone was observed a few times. CDR3 DNA: TGCGCCAGCTTTACAGGGAACTATGGCTACACCTTC. Protein sequence: CASFTGNYGYTF. J is TRBJ1-2 and V is TRBV10-2, with D perhaps matching TRBD1 (6 bases). V was trimmed by 8 bases and J by 2 bases, leaving 9 bases between them. This CDR3 is built from 12 residues. Per the germline V gene, CDR1 is WSHSY and CDR2 is SAAADI.